A selection of T cell receptor beta chains follows, all from one sample in a study of cytomegalovirus exposure and HLA in healthy donors. Clones were sequenced by immunoSEQ multiplex PCR, and TCRdb holds only the in-frame ones, with some missing. The sample contains 100,000 or so clones, roughly 13% of which appear only once. Sequencing was performed on PBMCs. All receptors come from a middle-aged man in good health and CMV-seropositive. Each CDR3 is given with its conserved first and last residue. Each record gives: clone size, D gene, J gene, V gene, CDR3 DNA, CDR3 protein. A D gene is named only where the DNA matches it firmly. The size entry is marked missing in some rows and otherwise reads once, few, many or a size class.

>.|.|TRBJ2-6|TRBV7-2
TGTGCCAGCAGCTTAGATGGGTGGCAGGGGGGCTCTGGGGCCAACGTCCTGACTTTC
CASSLDGWQGGSGANVLTF
>.|.|TRBJ2-7|TRBV10-1
TGCGCCAGCAGTTTCGAGGTCGGAGACGAGCAGTACTTC
CASSFEVGDEQYF
>few|TRBD1|TRBJ1-1|TRBV6-5
TGTGCCAGCAGTCAAACTCGGACAGGGGGAGAAGCTTTCTTT
CASSQTRTGGEAFF
>few|TRBD1|TRBJ1-2|TRBV30
TGTGCCTGGAGTGTGGGACAGGGGAACTATGGCTACACCTTC
CAWSVGQGNYGYTF
>few|TRBD2|TRBJ2-1|TRBV4-3
TGCGCCAGCAGCCCCCCACCGGGACTAGCGGGAGGGAGTGAGCAGTTCTTC
CASSPPPGLAGGSEQFF
>.|.|TRBJ1-4|TRBV10-1
TGCGCCAGCAGTGAATATTGTGGATGGCGCGGAGGGGTCGAAAAACTGTTTTTT
CASSEYCGWRGGVEKLFF
>few|TRBD2|TRBJ2-5|TRBV7-3
TGTGCCAGCAGCCCAACTTGGACTAGTGTCCAAGAGACCCAGTACTTC
CASSPTWTSVQETQYF
>few|TRBD2|TRBJ2-1|TRBV23-1
TGCGCCAGCAGTCAATTGGGGAGGAGAACTAGCGGGACCACATACAATGAGCAGTTCTTC
CASSQLGRRTSGTTYNEQFF
>few|.|TRBJ2-3|TRBV6-1
TGTGCCTCTTATAGCACAGATACGCAGTATTTT
CASYSTDTQYF
>.|.|TRBJ2-5|TRBV11-2
TGTGCCAGCAGCTTAGAGGCCCGGAGGCCCCAAGAGACCCAGTACTTC
CASSLEARRPQETQYF
>few|TRBD2|TRBJ2-7|TRBV7-6
TGTGCCAGCAGCCAACTAGCGGGAGGCACTGGGGACTACGAGCAGTACTTC
CASSQLAGGTGDYEQYF
>few|.|TRBJ1-5|TRBV19
TGTGCCAGTAACCCGGGGGATCAGCCCCAGCATTTT
CASNPGDQPQHF
>few|.|TRBJ2-7|TRBV6-5
TGTGCCAGCAGTCGCACACGACAGGCCGACGAGCAGTACTTC
CASSRTRQADEQYF
>few|TRBD1|TRBJ2-3|TRBV30
TGTGCCTGGAGTGCTCGGGACAGGGGAGATACGCAGTATTTT
CAWSARDRGDTQYF
>many|TRBD2|TRBJ2-5|TRBV5-1
TGCGCCAGCAGCATACTGACTAGCGGGAGGGAGGGCCAAGAGACCCAGTACTTC
CASSILTSGREGQETQYF
>few|TRBD1|TRBJ2-3|TRBV27
TGTGCCAGCAGTTTCCGGAACAGGGGGATTCAATTAGATACGCAGTATTTT
CASSFRNRGIQLDTQYF